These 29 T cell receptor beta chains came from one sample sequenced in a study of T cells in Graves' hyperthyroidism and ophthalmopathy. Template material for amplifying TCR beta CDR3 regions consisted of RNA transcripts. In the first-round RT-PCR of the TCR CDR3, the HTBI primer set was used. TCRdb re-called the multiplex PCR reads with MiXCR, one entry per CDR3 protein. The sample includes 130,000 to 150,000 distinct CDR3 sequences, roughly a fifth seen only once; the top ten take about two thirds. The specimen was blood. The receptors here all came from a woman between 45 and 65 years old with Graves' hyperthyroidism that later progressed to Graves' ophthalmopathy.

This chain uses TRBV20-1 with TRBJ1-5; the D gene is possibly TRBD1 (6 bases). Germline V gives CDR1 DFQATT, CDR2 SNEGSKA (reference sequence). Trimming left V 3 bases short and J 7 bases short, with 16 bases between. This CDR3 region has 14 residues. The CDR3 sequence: CSASPTGFGQPQHF. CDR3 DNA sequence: TGCAGTGCTAGCCCCACAGGGTTTGGCCAGCCCCAGCATTTT.

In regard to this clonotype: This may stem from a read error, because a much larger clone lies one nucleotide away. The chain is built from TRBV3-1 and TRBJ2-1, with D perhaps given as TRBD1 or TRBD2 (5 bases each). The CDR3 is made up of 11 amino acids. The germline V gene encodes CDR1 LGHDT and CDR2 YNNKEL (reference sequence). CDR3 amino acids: CTSSWGNEQFF. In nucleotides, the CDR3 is TGTACCAGCAGCTGGGGGAATGAGCAGTTCTTC.

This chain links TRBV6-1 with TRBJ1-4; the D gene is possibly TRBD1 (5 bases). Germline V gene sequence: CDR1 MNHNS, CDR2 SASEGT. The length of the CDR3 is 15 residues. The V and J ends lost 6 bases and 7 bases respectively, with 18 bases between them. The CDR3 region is CASRPGPPRGEKLFF. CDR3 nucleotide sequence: TGTGCCAGCAGACCCGGGCCCCCAAGGGGTGAAAAACTGTTTTTT.

The CDR3 DNA reads as TGTGCCAGTAGTAGGTCCGTGGGCACAGATACGCAGTATTTT. Translation gives CASSRSVGTDTQYF. J is TRBJ2-3 and V is TRBV19; no reliable D call. Germline-derived CDR1 and CDR2 are LNHDA and SQIVND (reference sequence). The CDR3 runs 14 residues. V lost 4 bases and J 1 base, leaving 9 bases between the germline ends.

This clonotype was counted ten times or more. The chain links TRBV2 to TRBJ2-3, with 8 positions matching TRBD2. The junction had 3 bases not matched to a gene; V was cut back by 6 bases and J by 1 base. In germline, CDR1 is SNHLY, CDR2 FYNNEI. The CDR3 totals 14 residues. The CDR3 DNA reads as TGTGCCAGCAGGAAGGGACTAGGCACAGATACGCAGTATTTT. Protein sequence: CASRKGLGTDTQYF.

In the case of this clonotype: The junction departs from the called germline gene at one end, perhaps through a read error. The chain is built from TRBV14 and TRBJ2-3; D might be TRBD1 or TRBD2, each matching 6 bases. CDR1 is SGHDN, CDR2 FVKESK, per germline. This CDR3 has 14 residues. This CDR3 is CASSQDRGRDSQYF. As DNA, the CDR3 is TGTGCCAGCAGCCAAGATCGGGGGCGAGATTCGCAGTATTTT. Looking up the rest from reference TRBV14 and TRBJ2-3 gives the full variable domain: EAGVTQFPSHSVIEKGQTVTLRCDPISGHDNLYWYRRVMGKEIKFLLHFVKESKQDESGMPNNRFLAERTGGTYSTLKVQPAELEDSGVYFCASSQDRGRDSQYFGPGTRLTVL.

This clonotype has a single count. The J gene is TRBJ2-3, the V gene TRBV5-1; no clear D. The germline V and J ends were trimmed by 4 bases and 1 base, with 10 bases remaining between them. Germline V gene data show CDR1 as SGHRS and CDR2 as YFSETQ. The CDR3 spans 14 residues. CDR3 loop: CASSLDTRTDTQYF. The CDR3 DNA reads TGCGCCAGCAGCCTAGACACACGCACAGATACGCAGTATTTT.

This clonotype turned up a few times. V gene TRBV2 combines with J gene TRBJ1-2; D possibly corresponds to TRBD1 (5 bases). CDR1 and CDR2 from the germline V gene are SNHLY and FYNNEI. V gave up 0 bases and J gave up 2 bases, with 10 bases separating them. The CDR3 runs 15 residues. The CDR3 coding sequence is TGTGCCAGCAGTGAAGCGAGGGGCAACAACTATGGCTACACCTTC. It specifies CASSEARGNNYGYTF.

The DNA of the CDR3 is TGCAGCGTTTGTAACTCCCGGCAAGCCGGGGAGCTGTTTTTT. Amino acid sequence: CSVCNSRQAGELFF. The genes are TRBV29-1 and TRBJ2-2; no clear D gene. This CDR3 contains 14 residues. V shed 5 bases and J shed 6 bases, with 16 bases lying between them. Per the germline V gene, CDR1 is SQVTM and CDR2 is ANQGSEA.

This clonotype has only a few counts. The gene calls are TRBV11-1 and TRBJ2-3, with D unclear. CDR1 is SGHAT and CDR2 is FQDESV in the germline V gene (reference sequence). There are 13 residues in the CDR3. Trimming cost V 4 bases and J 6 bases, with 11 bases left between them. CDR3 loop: CASSSNRWDTQYF. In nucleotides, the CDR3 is TGTGCCAGCAGCTCGAACCGTTGGGATACGCAGTATTTT. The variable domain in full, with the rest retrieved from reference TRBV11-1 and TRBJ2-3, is EAEVAQSPRYKITEKSQAVAFWCDPISGHATLYWYRQILGQGPELLVQFQDESVVDDSQLPKDRFSAERLKGVDSTLKIQPAELGDSAMYLCASSSNRWDTQYFGPGTRLTVL.

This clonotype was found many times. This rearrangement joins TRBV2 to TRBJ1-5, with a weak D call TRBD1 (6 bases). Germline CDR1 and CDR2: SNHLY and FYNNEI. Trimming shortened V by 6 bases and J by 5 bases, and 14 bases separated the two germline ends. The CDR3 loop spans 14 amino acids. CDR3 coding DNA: TGTGCCAGCAGCCCTGGGGGGCTATATCAGCCCCAGCATTTT. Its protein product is CASSPGGLYQPQHF.

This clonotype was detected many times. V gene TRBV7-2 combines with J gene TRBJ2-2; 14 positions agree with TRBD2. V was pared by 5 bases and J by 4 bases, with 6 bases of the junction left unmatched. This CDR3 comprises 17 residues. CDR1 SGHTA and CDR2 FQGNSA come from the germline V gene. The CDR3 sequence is CASSKGLAGVRTGELFF. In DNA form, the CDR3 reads TGTGCCAGCAGCAAGGGACTAGCGGGAGTTCGCACCGGGGAGCTGTTTTTT.

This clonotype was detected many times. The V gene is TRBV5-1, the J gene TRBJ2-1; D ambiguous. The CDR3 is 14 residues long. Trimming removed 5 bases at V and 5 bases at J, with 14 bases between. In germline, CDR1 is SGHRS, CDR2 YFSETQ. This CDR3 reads CASRPLATNNEQFF. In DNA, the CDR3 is TGCGCCAGCAGGCCTCTGGCTACAAACAATGAGCAGTTCTTC. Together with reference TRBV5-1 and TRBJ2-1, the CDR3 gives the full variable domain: KAGVTQTPRYLIKTRGQQVTLSCSPISGHRSVSWYQQTPGQGLQFLFEYFSETQRNKGNFPGRFSGRQFSNSRSEMNVSTLELGDSALYLCASRPLATNNEQFFGPGTRLTVL.

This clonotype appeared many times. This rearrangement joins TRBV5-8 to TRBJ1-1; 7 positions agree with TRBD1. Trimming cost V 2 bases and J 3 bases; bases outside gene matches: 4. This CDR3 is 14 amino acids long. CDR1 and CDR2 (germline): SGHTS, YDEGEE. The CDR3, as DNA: TGTGCCAGCAGCTTCGGGCAGGGGGACACTGAAGCTTTCTTT. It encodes CASSFGQGDTEAFF.

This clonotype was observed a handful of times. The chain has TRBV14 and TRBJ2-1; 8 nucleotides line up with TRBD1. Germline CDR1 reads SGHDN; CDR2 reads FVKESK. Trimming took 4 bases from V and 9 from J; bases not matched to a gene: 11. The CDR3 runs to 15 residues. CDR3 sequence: CASSPDRGRLGEQFF. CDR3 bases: TGTGCCAGCAGCCCCGACAGGGGTCGCCTCGGTGAGCAGTTCTTC.

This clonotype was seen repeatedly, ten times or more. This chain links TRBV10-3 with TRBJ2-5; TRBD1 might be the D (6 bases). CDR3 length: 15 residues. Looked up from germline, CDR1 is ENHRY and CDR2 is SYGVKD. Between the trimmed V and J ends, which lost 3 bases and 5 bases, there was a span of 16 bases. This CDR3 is CAISEQGNAKETQYF. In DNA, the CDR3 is TGTGCCATCAGTGAACAGGGAAATGCGAAGGAGACCCAGTACTTC.

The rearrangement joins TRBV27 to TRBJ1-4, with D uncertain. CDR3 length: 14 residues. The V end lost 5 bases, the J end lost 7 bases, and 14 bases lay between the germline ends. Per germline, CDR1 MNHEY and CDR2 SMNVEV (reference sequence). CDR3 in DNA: TGTGCCAGCAGTAGAAGCGGGAGGGCTGAAAAACTGTTTTTT. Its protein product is CASSRSGRAEKLFF.

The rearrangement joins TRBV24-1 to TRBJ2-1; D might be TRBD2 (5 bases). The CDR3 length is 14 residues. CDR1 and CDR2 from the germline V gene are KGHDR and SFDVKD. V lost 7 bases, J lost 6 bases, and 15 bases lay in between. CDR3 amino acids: CATRPGLGRNEQFF. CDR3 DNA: TGTGCCACCAGGCCCGGACTCGGGCGCAATGAGCAGTTCTTC.

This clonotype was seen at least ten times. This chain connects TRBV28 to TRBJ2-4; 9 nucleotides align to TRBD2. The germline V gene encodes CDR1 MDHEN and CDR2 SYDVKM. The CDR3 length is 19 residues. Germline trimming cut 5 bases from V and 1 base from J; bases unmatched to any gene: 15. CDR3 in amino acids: CASSRGGLAGAGAKNIQYF. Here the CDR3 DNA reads TGTGCCAGCAGTAGGGGAGGCTTAGCGGGAGCGGGGGCCAAAAACATTCAGTACTTC.

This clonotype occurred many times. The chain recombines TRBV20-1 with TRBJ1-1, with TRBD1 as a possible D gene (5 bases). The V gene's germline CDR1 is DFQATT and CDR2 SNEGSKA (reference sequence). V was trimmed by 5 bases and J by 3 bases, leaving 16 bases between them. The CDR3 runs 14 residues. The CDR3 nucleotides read TGCAGTGCTCCTCATTCTGGGGGGGACACTGAAGCTTTCTTT. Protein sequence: CSAPHSGGDTEAFF.

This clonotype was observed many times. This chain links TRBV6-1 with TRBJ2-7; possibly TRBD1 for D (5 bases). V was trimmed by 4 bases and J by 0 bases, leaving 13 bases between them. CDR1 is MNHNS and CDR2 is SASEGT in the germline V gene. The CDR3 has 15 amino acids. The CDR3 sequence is CASSARGLSSYEQYF. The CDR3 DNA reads TGTGCCAGCAGTGCTAGGGGATTGAGCTCCTACGAGCAGTACTTC.

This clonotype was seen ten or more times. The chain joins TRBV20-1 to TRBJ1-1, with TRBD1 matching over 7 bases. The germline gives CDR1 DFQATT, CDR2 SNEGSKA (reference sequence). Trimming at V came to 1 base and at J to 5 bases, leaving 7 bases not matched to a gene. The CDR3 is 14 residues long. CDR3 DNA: TGCAGTGCTAGAGGCCGCAGGGGGTTAACTGAAGCTTTCTTT. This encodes CSARGRRGLTEAFF.

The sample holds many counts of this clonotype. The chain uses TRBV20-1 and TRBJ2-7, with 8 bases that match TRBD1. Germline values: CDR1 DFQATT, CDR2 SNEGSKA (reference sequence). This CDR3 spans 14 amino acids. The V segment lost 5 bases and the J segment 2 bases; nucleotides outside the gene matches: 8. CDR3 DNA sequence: TGCAGTGCTGAGGGACAGGTCGAGCCCTACGAGCAGTACTTC. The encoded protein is CSAEGQVEPYEQYF.

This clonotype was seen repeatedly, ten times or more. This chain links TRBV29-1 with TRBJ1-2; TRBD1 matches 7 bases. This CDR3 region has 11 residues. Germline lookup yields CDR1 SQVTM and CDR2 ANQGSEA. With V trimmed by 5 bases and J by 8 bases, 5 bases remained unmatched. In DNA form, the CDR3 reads TGCAGCGTTACAGGGGAGGCAGGCTACACCTTC. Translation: CSVTGEAGYTF. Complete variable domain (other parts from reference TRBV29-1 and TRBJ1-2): SAVISQKPSRDICQRGTSLTIQCQVDSQVTMMFWYRQQPGQSLTLIATANQGSEATYESGFVIDKFPISRPNLTFSTLTVSNMSPEDSSIYLCSVTGEAGYTFGSGTRLTVV.

The CDR3 DNA reads TGTGCCAGCACCTCCGGGGGGGGACAGAGCTACGAGCAGTACTTC. Encoded protein: CASTSGGGQSYEQYF. The V call is TRBV28, the J call TRBJ2-7; D possibly corresponds to TRBD2 (8 bases). The CDR3 loop spans 15 amino acids. With 7 bases removed from V and 3 bases from J, the gap between germline ends came to 19 bases. Germline V CDR1 and CDR2: MDHEN, SYDVKM.

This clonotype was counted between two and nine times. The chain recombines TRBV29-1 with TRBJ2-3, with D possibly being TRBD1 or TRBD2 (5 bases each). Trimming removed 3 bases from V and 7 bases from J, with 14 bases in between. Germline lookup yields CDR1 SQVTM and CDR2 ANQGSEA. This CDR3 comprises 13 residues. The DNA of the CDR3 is TGCAGCGTTGAGAGTGGGACCATTTATACGCAGTATTTT. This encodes CSVESGTIYTQYF.

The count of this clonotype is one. The CDR3 reads CASSDGVRRGADEKLFF. CDR3 coding DNA: TGTGCCAGCAGCGACGGGGTACGACGTGGGGCTGATGAAAAACTGTTTTTT. The chain employs TRBV6-1 and TRBJ1-4; D perhaps matches TRBD1 (5 bases). The germline V gene has CDR1 MNHNS and CDR2 SASEGT. The CDR3 has 17 amino acids. V gave up 6 bases and J gave up 6 bases, with 23 bases separating them.

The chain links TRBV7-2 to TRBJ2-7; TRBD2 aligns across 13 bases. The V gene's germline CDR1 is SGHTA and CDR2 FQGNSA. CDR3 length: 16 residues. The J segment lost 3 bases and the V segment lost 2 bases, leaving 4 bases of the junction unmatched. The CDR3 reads CASSLSGLAGIYEQYF. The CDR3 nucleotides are TGTGCCAGCAGCTTATCGGGACTAGCGGGAATCTACGAGCAGTACTTC. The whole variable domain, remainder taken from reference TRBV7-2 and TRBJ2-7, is GAGVSQSPSNKVTEKGKDVELRCDPISGHTALYWYRQSLGQGLEFLIYFQGNSAPDKSGLPSDRFSAERTGGSVSTLTIQRTQQEDSAVYLCASSLSGLAGIYEQYFGPGTRLTVT.

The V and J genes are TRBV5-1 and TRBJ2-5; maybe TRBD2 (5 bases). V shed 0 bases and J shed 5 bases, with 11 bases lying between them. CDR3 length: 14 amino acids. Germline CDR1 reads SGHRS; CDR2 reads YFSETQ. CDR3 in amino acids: CASSLASGRETQYF. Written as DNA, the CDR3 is TGCGCCAGCAGCTTGGCCAGCGGACGGGAGACCCAGTACTTC.